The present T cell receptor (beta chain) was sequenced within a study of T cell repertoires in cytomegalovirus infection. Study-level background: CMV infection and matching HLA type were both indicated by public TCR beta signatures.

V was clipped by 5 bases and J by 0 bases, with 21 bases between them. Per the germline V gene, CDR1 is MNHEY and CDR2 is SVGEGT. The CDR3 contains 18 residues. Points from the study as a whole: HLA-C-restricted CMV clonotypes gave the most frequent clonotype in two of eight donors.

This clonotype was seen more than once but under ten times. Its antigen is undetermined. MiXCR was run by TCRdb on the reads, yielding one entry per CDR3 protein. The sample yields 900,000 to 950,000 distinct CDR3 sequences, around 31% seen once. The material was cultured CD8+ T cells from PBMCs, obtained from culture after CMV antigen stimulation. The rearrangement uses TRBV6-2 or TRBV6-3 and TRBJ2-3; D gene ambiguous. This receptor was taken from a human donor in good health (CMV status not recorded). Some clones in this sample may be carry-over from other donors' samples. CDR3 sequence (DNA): TGTGCCAGCAGTCCCCGCTACTCGGCGGCTTCTAGCACAGATACGCAGTATTTT. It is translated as CASSPRYSAASSTDTQYF.